The TCR beta chain described here comes from a study of monozygotic twins with inflammatory bowel disease. The study, taken as a whole, reports: With inverse Simpson as the measure, TCRbeta diversity was lower in IBD patients than in healthy co-twins. Repertoire likeness was no different across concordant and discordant twins, perhaps owing to restricted power.

Per donor, 2 to 2.5 ml of blood was collected and frozen. There are 14 residues in the CDR3. Germline values: CDR1 MNHEY, CDR2 SMNVEV (reference sequence). Turning to this clonotype: The antigen is undetermined.

A template switching step added UMIs, each with a 6-nucleotide sample barcode. TCRdb re-called the 5' RACE reads and shows each CDR3 protein once, DNA omitted. This table lists fewer than 550,000 distinct CDR3 sequences. The sequence derives from a human donor with ulcerative colitis or Crohn's disease, or a healthy co-twin of an affected twin (not recorded which). The J gene is TRBJ2-7, the V gene TRBV27; no DNA is available, so the TRBD2 call from TCRdb remains unchecked. Sequencing was carried out using blood. CDR3 in amino acids: CASSSASGNYEQYF.